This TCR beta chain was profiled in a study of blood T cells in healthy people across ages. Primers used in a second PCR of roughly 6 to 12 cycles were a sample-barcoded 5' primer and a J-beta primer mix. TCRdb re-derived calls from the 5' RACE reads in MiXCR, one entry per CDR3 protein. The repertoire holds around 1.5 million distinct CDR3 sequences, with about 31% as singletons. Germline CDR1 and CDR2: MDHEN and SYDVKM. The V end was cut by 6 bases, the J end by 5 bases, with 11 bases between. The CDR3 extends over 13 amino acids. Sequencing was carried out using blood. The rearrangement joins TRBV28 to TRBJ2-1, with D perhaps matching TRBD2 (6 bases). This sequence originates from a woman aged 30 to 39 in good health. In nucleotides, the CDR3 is TGTGCCAGCAGGGGCCCGGGAGACAATGAGCAGTTCTTC. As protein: CASRGPGDNEQFF.